This T cell receptor beta chain was profiled in a study of blood T cell repertoires in COVID-19. Original methodology: Amplification from reference gene primers served as the basis for estimated nucleated cell counts. The repertoire was sequenced with immunoSEQ multiplex PCR; TCRdb's copy has only in-frame clones and lacks some. The V and J calls and clone size were taken over from that table, and D and trimming were inferred from the DNA. The sample carries 150,000 to 200,000 clones, around 86% recorded once. The CDR3 covers 15 residues. Germline CDR1 is LNHDA and CDR2 is SQIVND (reference sequence). The V and J ends lost 3 bases and 6 bases, in that order; junction bases with no gene match: 4.

The receptor was derived from a woman aged 25 to 39 with active or convalescent COVID-19. The V call is TRBV19, the J call TRBJ2-1, with TRBD2 matching 11 bases. Sequencing was carried out using peripheral blood. CDR3 amino acids: CASSILAGGPNEQFF. CDR3 sequence (DNA): TGTGCCAGTAGTATCTTAGCGGGGGGGCCCAATGAGCAGTTCTTC.